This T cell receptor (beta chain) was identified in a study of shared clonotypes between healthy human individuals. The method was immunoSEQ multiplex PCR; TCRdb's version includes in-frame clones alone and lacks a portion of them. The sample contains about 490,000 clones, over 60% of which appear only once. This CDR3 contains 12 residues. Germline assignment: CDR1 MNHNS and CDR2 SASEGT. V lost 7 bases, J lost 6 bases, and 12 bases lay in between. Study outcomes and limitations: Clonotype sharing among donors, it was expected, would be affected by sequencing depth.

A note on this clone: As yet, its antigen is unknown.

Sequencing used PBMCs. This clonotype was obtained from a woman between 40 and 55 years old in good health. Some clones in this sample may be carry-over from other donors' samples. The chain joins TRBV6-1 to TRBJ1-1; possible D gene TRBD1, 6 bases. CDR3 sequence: CASTPRGAEAFF. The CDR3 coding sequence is TGTGCCAGCACCCCTAGGGGGGCTGAAGCTTTCTTT.